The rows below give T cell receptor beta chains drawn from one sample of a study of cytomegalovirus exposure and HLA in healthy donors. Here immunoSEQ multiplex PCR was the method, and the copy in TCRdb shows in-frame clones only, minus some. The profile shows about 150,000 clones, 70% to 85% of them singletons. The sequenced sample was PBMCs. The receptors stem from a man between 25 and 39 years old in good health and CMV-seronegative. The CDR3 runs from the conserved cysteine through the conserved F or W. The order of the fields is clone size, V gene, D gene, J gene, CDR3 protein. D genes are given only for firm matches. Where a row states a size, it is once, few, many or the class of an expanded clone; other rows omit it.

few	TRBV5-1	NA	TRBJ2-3	CASSPLDSTDTQYF
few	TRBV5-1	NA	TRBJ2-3	CASSSRGPDTQYF
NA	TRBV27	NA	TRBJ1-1	CASSLSGDTEAFF
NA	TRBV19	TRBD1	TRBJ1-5	CASNTEQGAFFQPQHF
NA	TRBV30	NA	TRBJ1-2	CAWSMNSSGYTF
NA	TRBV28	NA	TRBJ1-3	CASLAGVGNTIYF
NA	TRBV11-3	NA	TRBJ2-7	CASSLDGYEQYF
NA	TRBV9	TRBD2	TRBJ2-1	CASSVAAIGGAYNEQFF
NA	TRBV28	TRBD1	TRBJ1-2	CASSLGQGNYGYTF
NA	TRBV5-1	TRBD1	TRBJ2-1	CASSLGQGAGNEQFF
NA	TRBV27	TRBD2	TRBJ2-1	CASRLTSGGAGNEQFF
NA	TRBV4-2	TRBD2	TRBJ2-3	CASSQNNGGAVDTQYF
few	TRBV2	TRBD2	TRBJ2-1	CASSGAGGRFNEQFF
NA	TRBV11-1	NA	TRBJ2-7	CASSFSASYEQYF
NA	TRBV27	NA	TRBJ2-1	CASSFHGANEQFF
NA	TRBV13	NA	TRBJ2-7	CASSLEVRSGEQYF
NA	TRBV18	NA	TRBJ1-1	CASSPSLETEAFF
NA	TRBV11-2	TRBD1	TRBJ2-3	CASSLNRGLDTQYF
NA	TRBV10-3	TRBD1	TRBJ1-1	CAIRPSGGFRAEAFF
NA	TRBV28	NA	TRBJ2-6	CASSLFSDSGANVLTF
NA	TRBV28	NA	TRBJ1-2	CASSLRDYYGYPF
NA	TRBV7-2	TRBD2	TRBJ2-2	CASSSGGADTGELFF
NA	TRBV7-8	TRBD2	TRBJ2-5	CASMLGLAGGHQETQYF
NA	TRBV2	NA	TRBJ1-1	CASSGQLNTEAFF
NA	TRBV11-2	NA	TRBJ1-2	CASSPDYYGYTF
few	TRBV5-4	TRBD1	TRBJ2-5	CASSFAPDRGRETQYF
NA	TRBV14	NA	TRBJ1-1	CASSLGPNTEAFF
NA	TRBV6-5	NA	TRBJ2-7	CASKKTNSYEQYF
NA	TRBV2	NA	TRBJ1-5	CASSDDSTNQPQHF